Listed below are T cell receptor beta chains from one sample, sequenced in a study of radiation and T cells in renal cell carcinoma. TCRdb keeps only in-frame clones here, not all; method: immunoSEQ multiplex PCR. The sample has about 140,000 clones, 80% to 90% seen once; the top ten hold roughly 17%. Sequencing used blood, obtained from a patient whose treatment included radiotherapy and nephrectomy. All receptors derive from a woman aged 45-59 years with renal cell carcinoma. Each CDR3 is given with its conserved first and last residue. The D gene is left open where the match is weak. Expanded clones get a size class; other rows say once, few or many, or leave the size out.

clone_size,j_call,v_call,d_call,cdr3_aa,cdr3_nt
.,TRBJ2-1,TRBV5-1,.,CASSQETPSYNEQFF,TGCGCCAGCAGCCAAGAAACACCCTCCTACAATGAGCAGTTCTTC
once,TRBJ1-4,TRBV15,.,CATSRQGGEKLFF,TGTGCCACCAGCAGACAGGGTGGGGAAAAACTGTTTTTT
few,TRBJ2-1,TRBV28,.,CASSFISFSYNEQFF,TGTGCCAGCAGTTTCATTAGTTTCTCCTACAATGAGCAGTTCTTC
.,TRBJ1-6,TRBV30,.,CAWRHGSSYNSPLHF,TGTGCCTGGCGCCACGGGAGCTCCTATAATTCACCCCTCCACTTT
.,TRBJ2-7,TRBV4-3,.,CASSQEGSYEQYF,TGCGCCAGCAGCCAAGAGGGGTCCTACGAGCAGTACTTC
once,TRBJ1-2,TRBV5-1,.,CASSADPAEGYTF,TGCGCCAGCAGCGCCGACCCGGCGGAAGGCTACACCTTC
.,TRBJ1-3,TRBV9,.,CASSLGWGTGNTIYF,TGTGCCAGCAGCTTAGGGTGGGGAACTGGAAACACCATATATTTT
.,TRBJ1-5,TRBV5-6,.,CASSAGPGRRYSNQPQHF,TGTGCCAGCAGCGCTGGACCGGGACGTCGATATAGCAATCAGCCCCAGCATTTT
.,TRBJ2-3,TRBV5-4,TRBD1,CASSMGQISTDTQYF,TGTGCCAGCAGCATGGGACAGATCAGCACAGATACGCAGTATTTT
.,TRBJ2-2,TRBV14,.,CASSPRGGEPSSGELFF,TGTGCCAGCAGCCCTCGCGGTGGGGAGCCAAGTTCCGGGGAGCTGTTTTTT
.,TRBJ2-7,TRBV7-9,.,CASSLEADYEQYF,TGTGCCAGCAGCTTAGAGGCCGACTACGAGCAGTACTTC
once,TRBJ1-1,TRBV4-1,.,CASSQGRGMGNTEAFF,TGCGCCAGCAGCCAAGGTCGGGGAATGGGGAACACTGAAGCTTTCTTT
.,TRBJ2-1,TRBV7-2,.,CASSLDFIGEQFF,TGTGCCAGCAGCTTAGACTTCATCGGTGAGCAGTTCTTC
.,TRBJ1-3,TRBV9,.,CASSVDMGDFSGNTIYF,TGTGCCAGCAGCGTAGATATGGGGGATTTCTCTGGAAACACCATATATTTT
once,TRBJ1-2,TRBV19,.,CASIGSRGYTF,TGTGCCAGTATCGGCTCGAGGGGCTACACCTTC
.,TRBJ2-7,TRBV30,.,CAFQDAGLPYEQYF,TGTGCCTTCCAAGACGCGGGGCTTCCCTACGAGCAGTACTTC